What follows is one TCR beta chain and its context. Its cognate antigen is unknown. Germline V gene sequence: CDR1 SGHNT, CDR2 YYREEE (reference sequence). The CDR3 totals 15 residues. V dropped 4 bases and J dropped 2 bases, with 10 bases sitting between them. This sample was included in a study of beta chain features in type 1 diabetes. Study findings and constraints: Insertions at VDJ junctions were less frequent in type 1 diabetes patients. These patients also deleted more nucleotides at the same junctions. Shorter TCRB CDR3s, moderately but significantly so, were found in Type 1 diabetes patients in all four CD4+ subsets.

Expressed TCRB transcripts were sequenced because the entire RNA isolate underwent reverse transcription. The data were produced by immunoSEQ multiplex PCR, yet TCRdb's version contains in-frame clones alone and is incomplete. The repertoire includes 600,000 to 700,000 clones, roughly 12% of them detected once, and more than 0.095% sits in the top ten. Each of the CD4+ naive, central memory, regulatory and stem cell-like memory populations was sorted via CD45RO/CCR7/CD25/CD127/CD95/CD27. J is TRBJ2-6 and V is TRBV5-4; D gene uncertain. Sequenced input: naive CD4+ T cells from blood. This clonotype was obtained from a man aged 25 to 40 with type 1 diabetes. CDR3 nucleotide sequence: TGTGCCAGCAGCCCTAGGGATCCTGGGGCCAACGTCCTGACTTTC. It codes for CASSPRDPGANVLTF.